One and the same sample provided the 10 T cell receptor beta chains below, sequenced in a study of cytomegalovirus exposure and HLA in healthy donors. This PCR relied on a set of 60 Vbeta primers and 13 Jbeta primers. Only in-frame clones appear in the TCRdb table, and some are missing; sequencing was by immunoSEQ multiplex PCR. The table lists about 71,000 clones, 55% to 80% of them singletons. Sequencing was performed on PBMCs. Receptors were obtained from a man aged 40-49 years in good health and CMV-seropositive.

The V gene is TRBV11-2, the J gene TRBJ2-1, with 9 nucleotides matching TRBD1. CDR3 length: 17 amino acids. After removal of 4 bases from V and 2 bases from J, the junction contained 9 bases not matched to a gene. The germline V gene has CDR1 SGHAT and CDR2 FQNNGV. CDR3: CASSWGPGQGPYNEQFF. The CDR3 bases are TGTGCCAGCAGCTGGGGTCCGGGACAGGGACCCTACAATGAGCAGTTCTTC.

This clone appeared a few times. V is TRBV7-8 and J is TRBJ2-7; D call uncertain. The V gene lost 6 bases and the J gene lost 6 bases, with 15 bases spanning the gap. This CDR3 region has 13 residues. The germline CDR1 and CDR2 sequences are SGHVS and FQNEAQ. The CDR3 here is CASRATEAREQYF. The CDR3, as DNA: TGTGCCAGCAGGGCTACTGAGGCGCGCGAGCAGTACTTC.

The CDR3 DNA reads as TGTGCCAGCAGCGTACAGGCGAACACCGGGGAGCTGTTTTTT. It encodes CASSVQANTGELFF. This chain links TRBV9 with TRBJ2-2; D gene unclear. Trimming left V 1 base short and J 0 bases short, with 4 bases between. CDR3 length: 14 residues. The V gene's germline CDR1 is SGDLS and CDR2 YYNGEE.

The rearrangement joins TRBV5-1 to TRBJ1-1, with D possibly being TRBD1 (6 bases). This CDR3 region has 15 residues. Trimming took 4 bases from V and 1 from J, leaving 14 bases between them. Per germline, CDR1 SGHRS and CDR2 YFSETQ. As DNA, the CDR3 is TGCGCCAGCAGCGTCGGGACACTGGAGAACACTGAAGCTTTCTTT. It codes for CASSVGTLENTEAFF.

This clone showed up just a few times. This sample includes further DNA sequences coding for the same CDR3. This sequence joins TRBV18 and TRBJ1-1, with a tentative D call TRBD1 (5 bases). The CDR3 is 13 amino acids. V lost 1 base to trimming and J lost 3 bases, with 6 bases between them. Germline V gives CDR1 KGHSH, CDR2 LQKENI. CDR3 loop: CASSPRGDTEAFF. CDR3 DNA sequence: TGTGCCAGCTCACCACGGGGGGACACTGAAGCTTTCTTT. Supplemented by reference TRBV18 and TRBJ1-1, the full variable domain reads NAGVMQNPRHLVRRRGQEARLRCSPMKGHSHVYWYRQLPEEGLKFMVYLQKENIIDESGMPKERFSAEFPKEGPSILRIQQVVRGDSAAYFCASSPRGDTEAFFGQGTRLTVV.

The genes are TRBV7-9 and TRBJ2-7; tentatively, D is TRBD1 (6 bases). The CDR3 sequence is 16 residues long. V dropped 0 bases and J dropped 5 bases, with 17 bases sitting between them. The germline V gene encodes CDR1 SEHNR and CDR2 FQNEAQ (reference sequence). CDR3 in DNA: TGTGCCAGCAGCTTAGCCCTAGGACAGAGGCACCACGAGCAGTACTTC. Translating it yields CASSLALGQRHHEQYF.

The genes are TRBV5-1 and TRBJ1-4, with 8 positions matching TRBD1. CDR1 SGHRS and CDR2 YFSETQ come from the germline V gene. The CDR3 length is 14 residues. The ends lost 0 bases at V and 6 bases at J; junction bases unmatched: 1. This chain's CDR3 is CASSLAGQDEKLFF. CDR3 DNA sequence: TGCGCCAGCAGCTTGGCGGGACAGGATGAAAAACTGTTTTTT.

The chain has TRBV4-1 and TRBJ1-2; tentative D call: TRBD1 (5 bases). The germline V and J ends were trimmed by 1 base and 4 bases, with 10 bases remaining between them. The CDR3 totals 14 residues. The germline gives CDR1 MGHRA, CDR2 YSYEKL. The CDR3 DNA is TGCGCCAGCAGCCAAGTCAGACAGCCCTATGGCTACACCTTC. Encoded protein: CASSQVRQPYGYTF.

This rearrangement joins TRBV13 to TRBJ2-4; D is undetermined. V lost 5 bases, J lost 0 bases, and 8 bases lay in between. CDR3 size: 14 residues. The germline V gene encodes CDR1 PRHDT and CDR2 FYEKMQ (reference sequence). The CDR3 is CASSLNLAKNIQYF. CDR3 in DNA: TGTGCCAGCAGCCTTAATCTAGCCAAAAACATTCAGTACTTC. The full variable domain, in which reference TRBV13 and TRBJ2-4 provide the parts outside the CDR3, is AAGVIQSPRHLIKEKRETATLKCYPIPRHDTVYWYQQGPGQDPQFLISFYEKMQSDKGSIPDRFSAQQFSDYHSELNMSSLELGDSALYFCASSLNLAKNIQYFGAGTRLSVL.

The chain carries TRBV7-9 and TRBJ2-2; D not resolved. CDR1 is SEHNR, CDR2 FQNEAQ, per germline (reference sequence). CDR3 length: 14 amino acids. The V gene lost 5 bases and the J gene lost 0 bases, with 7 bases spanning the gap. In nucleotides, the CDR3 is TGTGCCAGCAGCCGTGACACGAACACCGGGGAGCTGTTTTTT. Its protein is CASSRDTNTGELFF.